This passage covers 21 T cell receptor beta chains from one sample sequenced in a study of long-term antiretroviral therapy in people with HIV (dated by TCRdb to the early 2020s). The immunoSEQ hsTCRB v3.0 assay was used at survey level resolution for TRB variable region sequencing. Entries here come from immuneACCESS through TCRdb and include only in-frame sequences with V and J called. Some clones fail to appear in such tables; in the studies checked, an unresolved V gene covers under half of the shortfall, and the cause of the remainder is unknown. The table for this sample lists around 28,000 clones; about 86% of them were counted only once. The ten largest make up around 4.5% of the sample. Material: unsorted PBMCs, obtained 0.8 years after starting antiretroviral therapy. The receptors come from a woman aged 25 to 39 with HIV.

The chain is built from TRBV6-6 and TRBJ1-5; 9 bases fit TRBD1. Germline trimming cut 5 bases from V and 4 bases from J; bases unmatched to any gene: 3. Germline loops: CDR1 MNHNY, CDR2 SVGAGI (reference sequence). The CDR3 has 14 amino acids. CDR3 loop: CASSTDRGNQPQHF. In DNA form, the CDR3 reads TGTGCCAGCAGTACGGACAGGGGAAATCAGCCCCAGCATTTT.

The gene calls are TRBV7-9 and TRBJ2-7; D is uncertain. The V end lost 1 base, the J end lost 7 bases, and 8 bases lay between the germline ends. The germline CDR1 and CDR2 sequences are SEHNR and FQNEAQ (reference sequence). The CDR3 is 12 residues long. The CDR3: CASSLGAQEQYV. CDR3 DNA sequence: TGTGCCAGCAGCTTAGGGGCACAGGAGCAGTACGTC.

The CDR3 nucleotides read TGTGCCAGCAGCCAAGGCGGCTATAGCGGGGGCTCCTACGAGCAGTACTTC. Translating it yields CASSQGGYSGGSYEQYF. J is TRBJ2-7 and V is TRBV14, with 9 nucleotides matching TRBD2. CDR1 and CDR2 (germline): SGHDN, FVKESK. CDR3 size: 17 residues. V gave up 1 base and J gave up 0 bases; unmatched junction bases: 7.

The gene calls are TRBV7-2 and TRBJ2-5; D is undetermined. The CDR3 totals 14 residues. V was clipped by 3 bases and J by 0 bases, with 8 bases between them. Germline V lookup: CDR1 SGHTA, CDR2 FQGNSA. CDR3 DNA: TGTGCCAGCAGCTTCGACCGTTACCAAGAGACCCAGTACTTC. This encodes CASSFDRYQETQYF.

The V gene is TRBV2, the J gene TRBJ1-5; D is possibly TRBD1 (6 bases). In germline, CDR1 is SNHLY, CDR2 FYNNEI. V was pared by 2 bases and J by 3 bases, with 14 bases between. This CDR3 has 16 amino acids. DNA of the CDR3: TGTGCCAGCAGTGAATCCGTTAGGGGGTACAATCAGCCCCAGCATTTT. Translating gives CASSESVRGYNQPQHF. Combining the CDR3 with reference TRBV2 and TRBJ1-5 gives the whole variable domain EPEVTQTPSHQVTQMGQEVILRCVPISNHLYFYWYRQILGQKVEFLVSFYNNEISEKSEIFDDQFSVERPDGSNFTLKIRSTKLEDSAMYFCASSESVRGYNQPQHFGDGTRLSIL.

This clone showed up just once. The chain is built from TRBV30 and TRBJ1-3; no definite D call. The germline gives CDR1 GTSNPN, CDR2 SVGIG (reference sequence). Trimming pared 0 bases from V and 0 bases from J, leaving 12 bases between. The CDR3 loop spans 16 amino acids. The CDR3 reads CAWSVQYSPSGNTIYF. The CDR3 DNA follows: TGTGCCTGGAGTGTACAATACAGCCCCTCTGGAAACACCATATATTTT.

V and J are TRBV7-6 and TRBJ1-1, with D perhaps TRBD1 (5 bases). Germline-derived CDR1 and CDR2 are SGHVS and FNYEAQ. This CDR3 contains 11 residues. V was clipped by 5 bases and J by 5 bases, with 6 bases between them. The CDR3, as DNA: TGTGCCAGCAGCCCAGGGACTGAAGCTTTCTTT. Translated: CASSPGTEAFF.

This chain connects TRBV10-1 to TRBJ2-2; possibly TRBD1 for D (5 bases). Per germline, CDR1 WNHNN and CDR2 SYGVQD (reference sequence). V was clipped by 2 bases and J by 4 bases, with 14 bases between them. This CDR3 is 16 amino acids long. CDR3 sequence reads: CASSEPGRTGTGELFF. CDR3 bases: TGCGCCAGCAGTGAGCCAGGGCGCACCGGCACCGGGGAGCTGTTTTTT.

The chain links TRBV5-4 to TRBJ2-1, with a weak D call TRBD2 (5 bases). The CDR3 has 12 residues. The V end lost 4 bases, the J end lost 7 bases, and 9 bases lay between the germline ends. Germline CDR1 SGHNT, CDR2 YYREEE (reference sequence). CDR3: CASSRRGNEQFF. CDR3 nucleotides: TGTGCCAGCAGCCGAAGAGGGAATGAGCAGTTCTTC. Full variable domain (rest looked up from reference TRBV5-4 and TRBJ2-1): ETGVTQSPTHLIKTRGQQVTLRCSSQSGHNTVSWYQQALGQGPQFIFQYYREEENGRGNFPPRFSGLQFPNYSSELNVNALELDDSALYLCASSRRGNEQFFGPGTRLTVL.

This clone was recorded only once. The J gene is TRBJ2-1, the V gene TRBV7-2; D is unclear. This CDR3 is built from 15 residues. The V and J ends lost 1 base and 10 bases respectively, with 17 bases between them. CDR1 and CDR2 (germline): SGHTA, FQGNSA. The CDR3, as DNA: TGTGCCAGCAGCTTAGGCACCCATACCCCAGACGAGCAGTTCTTC. Encoded protein: CASSLGTHTPDEQFF.

The chain uses TRBV28 and TRBJ1-5; perhaps TRBD1 as D (6 bases). CDR1 is MDHEN and CDR2 is SYDVKM in the germline V gene. The CDR3 is 16 amino acids. Trimming stripped 6 bases from V and 2 bases from J, with 17 bases between. The CDR3: CASSPGRGAGNQPQHF. The CDR3 nucleotides read TGTGCCAGCAGCCCCGGTCGGGGGGCCGGCAATCAGCCCCAGCATTTT.

This clone has only one observation. The rearrangement uses TRBV5-6 and TRBJ1-2, with 8 bases lining up with TRBD1. CDR1 SGHDT and CDR2 YYEEEE come from the germline V gene. V gave up 4 bases and J gave up 4 bases; unmatched junction bases: 12. The CDR3 consists of 16 residues. In DNA form, the CDR3 reads TGTGCCAGCAGCGGATCGGGATGGGGACAGGCCTATGGCTACACCTTC. Amino acid sequence: CASSGSGWGQAYGYTF.

The J gene is TRBJ1-3, the V gene TRBV6-1; D unclear. The germline V and J ends were trimmed by 7 bases and 2 bases, with 9 bases remaining between them. In germline, CDR1 is MNHNS, CDR2 SASEGT. This CDR3 has 13 residues. The CDR3 coding sequence is TGTGCCAGCACCCTCGGGACTGGAAACACCATATATTTT. This encodes CASTLGTGNTIYF.

This chain uses TRBV9 with TRBJ1-6, with TRBD1 as a possible D gene (5 bases). CDR3 size: 14 residues. Germline assignment: CDR1 SGDLS and CDR2 YYNGEE. V dropped 4 bases and J dropped 7 bases, with 12 bases sitting between them. The CDR3 nucleotides read TGTGCCAGCAGCTTGGGACTTAGCAATTCACCCCTCCACTTT. Amino acid sequence: CASSLGLSNSPLHF.

The chain links TRBV6-6 to TRBJ1-2; the D is unclear. The CDR3 spans 13 residues. V was clipped by 10 bases and J by 8 bases, with 20 bases between them. CDR1 is MNHNY and CDR2 is SVGAGI in the germline V gene (reference sequence). DNA of the CDR3: TGTGCCAACTTGGCCGCCCATTACGACGGCTACACCTTC. Translating gives CANLAAHYDGYTF.

The chain has TRBV9 and TRBJ1-3; possible D gene TRBD1, 5 bases. The CDR3 runs to 13 residues. V lost 7 bases and J 8 bases, leaving 16 bases between the germline ends. CDR1 and CDR2 (germline): SGDLS, YYNGEE. The CDR3 reads CASGKGLGDTIYF. The DNA for the CDR3 is TGTGCCAGCGGCAAGGGGCTGGGAGACACCATATATTTT. The full variable domain, its missing parts supplied by reference TRBV9 and TRBJ1-3, is DSGVTQTPKHLITATGQRVTLRCSPRSGDLSVYWYQQSLDQGLQFLIQYYNGEERAKGNILERFSAQQFPDLHSELNLSSLELGDSALYFCASGKGLGDTIYFGEGSWLTVV.

Only a few counts were recorded for this clone. The V gene is TRBV7-2, the J gene TRBJ2-2; 7 bases line up with TRBD1. The CDR3 length is 15 residues. CDR1 is SGHTA, CDR2 FQGNSA, per germline. The V segment lost 5 bases and the J segment 5 bases; nucleotides outside the gene matches: 8. The CDR3 DNA follows: TGTGCCAGCAGCCCTAGAGGGGGCCCTACCGGGGAGCTGTTTTTT. Its translation is CASSPRGGPTGELFF.

The chain couples TRBV10-3 to TRBJ2-7, with D tentatively TRBD1 or TRBD2 (5 bases each). This CDR3 has 13 residues. Germline-derived CDR1 and CDR2 are ENHRY and SYGVKD. The germline V and J ends were trimmed by 6 bases and 3 bases, with 12 bases remaining between them. CDR3 coding DNA: TGTGCCATCAGGGAGGAAGGGGTCTACGAGCAGTACGTC. Translating gives CAIREEGVYEQYV.

The chain uses TRBV14 and TRBJ2-7; 7 bases map to TRBD1. The CDR3 is 16 amino acids. Per germline, CDR1 SGHDN and CDR2 FVKESK. V trimming: 4 bases; J trimming: 1 base; junction bases outside the gene matches: 10. The CDR3 nucleotides are TGTGCCAGCAGCCCTTTTCGGACAGGAAGTTCCTACGAGCAGTACTTC. It is translated as CASSPFRTGSSYEQYF.

The chain couples TRBV30 to TRBJ1-5, with unresolved D. The CDR3 extends over 12 amino acids. Deletions cut 8 bases from V and 8 bases from J, with 16 bases between. The germline CDR1 and CDR2 sequences are GTSNPN and SVGIG (reference sequence). CDR3 sequence reads: CAPPGKWEPQHF. The CDR3 DNA sequence: TGTGCCCCCCCCGGGAAATGGGAGCCCCAGCATTTT. Full variable domain (rest looked up from reference TRBV30 and TRBJ1-5): SQTIHQWPATLVQPVGSPLSLECTVEGTSNPNLYWYRQAAGRGLQLLFYSVGIGQISSEVPQNLSASRPQDRQFILSSKKLLLSDSGFYLCAPPGKWEPQHFGDGTRLSIL.

J is TRBJ2-1 and V is TRBV6-5; possibly TRBD1 for D (6 bases). The CDR3 runs to 12 residues. Germline V gene sequence: CDR1 MNHEY, CDR2 SVGAGI. V lost 6 bases and J lost 6, with 9 bases in between. CDR3 in DNA: TGTGCCAGCAGCAGCAGGGGCAATGAGCAGTTCTTC. Its translation is CASSSRGNEQFF.